This T cell receptor (beta chain) is drawn from a study of T cells in Graves' hyperthyroidism and ophthalmopathy. Study at large: Initial diagnosis, before any treatment, was when peripheral blood was collected.

This clonotype was detected many times. The antigen remains unidentified. Germline loops: CDR1 SGHTA, CDR2 FQGNSA. This CDR3 spans 15 amino acids. J was trimmed by 0 bases and V by 3 bases; bases with no gene match: 1. Study conclusions and caveats: The model forecast ophthalmopathy, anticipating it by a median around 6.4 months before onset. A model using 13 V-J features told ophthalmopathy apart from stable hyperthyroidism. In blood, most of the thyroid clonotypes expanded above 0.001 were also present.

Researchers amplified the TCR beta CDR3 regions from RNA transcripts. Researchers ran a first-round RT-PCR on the TCR CDR3 using the HTBI primer set. A single record per CDR3 protein comes from TCRdb applying MiXCR to the multiplex PCR reads. The table has about 280,000 distinct CDR3 sequences, less than 30% seen once. This sequence joins TRBV7-2 and TRBJ2-2; 7 bases line up with TRBD2. This clonotype originated in a man aged 35-49 years with Graves' hyperthyroidism that later progressed to Graves' ophthalmopathy. The sample comprised blood. The CDR3, as DNA: TGTGCCAGCAGCTTTAGCGGGCCGAACACCGGGGAGCTGTTTTTT. This codes for CASSFSGPNTGELFF.